These T cell receptor beta chains were read from a single sample in a study of cytomegalovirus exposure and HLA in healthy donors. Clones were read by immunoSEQ multiplex PCR, and TCRdb kept only the in-frame ones, dropping some. The table includes about 79,000 clones, approximately 94% detected once. The sequenced material came from PBMCs. Receptor source: a woman in her twenties or thirties in good health and CMV-seronegative. CDR3s include the opening cysteine and the closing phenylalanine or tryptophan. Each record gives: V gene, D gene, clone size, J gene, CDR3 DNA, CDR3 protein. D genes are given only for firm matches. Expanded clones are given a class, and other clones once, few, many or no size at all.

TRBV29-1,TRBD1,.,TRBJ2-5,TGCAGCGTTTCGGGGACAGGGTTAGGGGAGACCCAGTACTTC,CSVSGTGLGETQYF
TRBV27,TRBD2,once,TRBJ2-2,TGTGCCAGCAGAACTAGCGGGGGGGTAAACACCGGGGAGCTGTTTTTT,CASRTSGGVNTGELFF
TRBV28,.,.,TRBJ2-2,TGTGCCAGCAGTTTCGGGGGGCTGGAGTCCGGGGAGCTGTTTTTT,CASSFGGLESGELFF
TRBV18,TRBD1,.,TRBJ1-1,TGTGCCAGCTCACCCCAACGGACAGGGGTGAACACTGAAGCTTTCTTT,CASSPQRTGVNTEAFF
TRBV5-5,TRBD1,once,TRBJ2-2,TGTGCCAGCAGCTCTCGGACAGGGGGCACCGGGGAGCTGTTTTTT,CASSSRTGGTGELFF
TRBV6-1,.,.,TRBJ1-5,TGTGCCAGCAGTGTCCTGGAGGGAGCCTCTAGCAATCAGCCCCAGCATTTT,CASSVLEGASSNQPQHF
TRBV6-5,.,.,TRBJ2-7,TGTGCCAGCGGGCCATTCGAACGGGAGCAGTACTTC,CASGPFEREQYF
TRBV4-1,.,.,TRBJ1-3,TGCGCCAGCAGCCCCCTTGCGAGCAGGTCTTCTGGAAACACCATATATTTT,CASSPLASRSSGNTIYF
TRBV29-1,TRBD1,.,TRBJ1-4,TGCAGCGCTGGACGGGACAGGAGCCCAACTAATGAAAAACTGTTTTTT,CSAGRDRSPTNEKLFF
TRBV6-1,TRBD2,.,TRBJ2-3,TGTGCCAGCAGTGAACTAGCGGGACTCACAGATACGCAGTATTTT,CASSELAGLTDTQYF
TRBV7-2,TRBD2,.,TRBJ2-5,TGTGCCAGCAGCCCGACCTCGGGGGGGGAGACCCAGTACTTC,CASSPTSGGETQYF
TRBV18,TRBD2,.,TRBJ2-5,TGTGCCAGCTCCCGGGGGGGAACCAAAGAGACCCAGTACTTC,CASSRGGTKETQYF
TRBV13,TRBD1,.,TRBJ1-2,TGTGCCAGCGGCCCCCTTAGGGGGCGAGGTTTGGACTATGGCTACACCTTC,CASGPLRGRGLDYGYTF
TRBV7-8,.,.,TRBJ2-1,TGTGCCAGCAGCTTAGATTGGGCGGGGTTCAATGAGCAGTTCTTC,CASSLDWAGFNEQFF
TRBV7-6,.,.,TRBJ2-7,TGTGCCAGCAGCCCCGGGATCGGCTACGAGCAGTACTTC,CASSPGIGYEQYF